One and the same sample provided the 14 T cell receptor beta chains below, sequenced in a study of response to subunit inactivated influenza vaccine. TCRdb processed the RT-PCR reads anew with MiXCR; each CDR3 protein has one entry. The table has 700,000 to 900,000 distinct CDR3 sequences, around 20% seen once. This sample comprised PBMCs from blood, obtained roughly 5 days after vaccination. Source of these receptors: a man over 45 who received an inactivated influenza vaccine.

In its sample, this clonotype was seen a few times. V is TRBV5-1 and J is TRBJ1-1, with no clear D. V lost 4 bases and J lost 1, with 14 bases in between. This CDR3 has 15 residues. CDR1 SGHRS and CDR2 YFSETQ come from the germline V gene. CDR3 loop: CASSVGGRENTEAFF. The DNA for the CDR3 is TGCGCCAGCAGCGTGGGCGGACGGGAGAACACTGAAGCTTTCTTT.

In its sample, this clonotype was seen a few times. The J gene is TRBJ2-7, the V gene TRBV10-3; TRBD2 aligns across 15 bases. This CDR3 spans 15 amino acids. Germline trimming cut 4 bases from V and 6 bases from J; bases unmatched to any gene: 4. Germline V gene sequence: CDR1 ENHRY, CDR2 SYGVKD. CDR3 protein: CAISGGTSGRSEQYF. The CDR3 DNA is TGTGCCATCAGTGGGGGGACTAGCGGGAGGAGCGAGCAGTACTTC.

This clonotype has just a few counts. V is TRBV20-1 and J is TRBJ1-1, with 7 bases aligning to TRBD1. CDR1 is DFQATT, CDR2 SNEGSKA, per germline (reference sequence). CDR3 length: 12 amino acids. J was trimmed by 3 bases and V by 4 bases; bases with no gene match: 2. CDR3 protein: CSAKTGHTEAFF. In nucleotides, the CDR3 is TGCAGTGCTAAGACAGGGCACACTGAAGCTTTCTTT.

This chain links TRBV28 with TRBJ2-3, with D perhaps matching TRBD2 (6 bases). The germline V and J ends were trimmed by 5 bases and 4 bases, with 22 bases remaining between them. The germline CDR1 and CDR2 sequences are MDHEN and SYDVKM. The CDR3 spans 17 residues. CDR3 region: CASSTYRDSAGPDTQYF. CDR3 sequence (DNA): TGTGCCAGCAGTACATACCGGGACTCGGCGGGCCCAGATACGCAGTATTTT.

The V gene is TRBV3-1, the J gene TRBJ2-7, with D tentatively TRBD1 (6 bases). The germline V and J ends were trimmed by 3 bases and 5 bases, with 11 bases remaining between them. CDR1 is LGHDT and CDR2 is YNNKEL in the germline V gene (reference sequence). This CDR3 is 13 amino acids long. CDR3 in amino acids: CASSQRGSHEQYF. DNA of the CDR3: TGTGCCAGCAGCCAGAGGGGGAGCCACGAGCAGTACTTC.

A few counts support this clonotype. V is TRBV7-2 and J is TRBJ1-3; D is unresolved. Trimming left V 6 bases short and J 0 bases short, with 9 bases between. The CDR3 has 14 residues. The germline V gene has CDR1 SGHTA and CDR2 FQGNSA. For the CDR3, the DNA is TGTGCCAGCAGTCGGCGAGACTCTGGAAACACCATATATTTT. Translated, it gives CASSRRDSGNTIYF. The full variable domain, completed using reference TRBV7-2 and TRBJ1-3, is GAGVSQSPSNKVTEKGKDVELRCDPISGHTALYWYRQSLGQGLEFLIYFQGNSAPDKSGLPSDRFSAERTGGSVSTLTIQRTQQEDSAVYLCASSRRDSGNTIYFGEGSWLTVV.

This clonotype was detected a few times. V and J are TRBV10-3 and TRBJ1-5; perhaps TRBD1 as D (6 bases). The V end was cut by 10 bases, the J end by 0 bases, with 16 bases between. The CDR3 is 15 residues long. Germline CDR1 is ENHRY and CDR2 is SYGVKD. The CDR3 reads CASALGAYSNQPQHF. CDR3 coding DNA: TGTGCCAGCGCCTTGGGGGCTTATAGCAATCAGCCCCAGCATTTT.

The genes are TRBV7-2 and TRBJ2-1; D remains unclear. Trimming cost V 6 bases and J 9 bases, with 21 bases left between them. The CDR3 sequence is 15 residues long. CDR1 and CDR2 from the germline V gene are SGHTA and FQGNSA. The CDR3 DNA reads TGTGCCAGCAGTTTTAAACCGGGCCCATACTCTGAGCAGTTCTTC. It translates to CASSFKPGPYSEQFF.

Note on this clonotype: A much larger clonotype is one base distant, so this may be a read error. The J gene is TRBJ2-5, the V gene TRBV20-1, with D hard to call. Germline CDR1 reads DFQATT; CDR2 reads SNEGSKA (reference sequence). This CDR3 is 13 amino acids long. The CDR3, as DNA: TGCAGTGCTAGAGATTCGATCCAAGAGATCCAGTACTTC. The encoded protein is CSARDSIQEIQYF.

This clonotype was counted only a few times. The chain employs TRBV4-3 and TRBJ2-2; 10 bases match TRBD1. Looked up from germline, CDR1 is LGHNA and CDR2 is YSLEER. CDR3 length: 15 residues. Trimming at V came to 3 bases and at J to 3 bases, leaving 1 base not matched to a gene. The CDR3, as DNA: TGCGCCAGCAGCCATGGACAGGGGGACACCGGGGAGCTGTTTTTT. Translation gives CASSHGQGDTGELFF.

The table lists this clonotype with a few counts. V gene TRBV7-2 combines with J gene TRBJ2-1; unclear D gene. Germline V gene data show CDR1 as SGHTA and CDR2 as FQGNSA. V dropped 2 bases and J dropped 9 bases, with 14 bases sitting between them. CDR3 length equals 14 residues. The CDR3 region is CASSLSALGLEQFF. As DNA, the CDR3 is TGTGCCAGCAGCTTATCGGCGCTAGGGCTTGAGCAGTTCTTC.

The V and J genes are TRBV5-1 and TRBJ1-1, with 11 bases aligning to TRBD1. Per the germline V gene, CDR1 is SGHRS and CDR2 is YFSETQ. This CDR3 has 17 residues. V lost 4 bases to trimming and J lost 0 bases; unmatched junction nucleotides: 8. The CDR3 nucleotides read TGCGCCAGCAGCAAGGGACAGGGGGTACCCATGAACACTGAAGCTTTCTTT. Amino acids: CASSKGQGVPMNTEAFF.

The chain has TRBV10-1 and TRBJ2-2; no clear D. V lost 4 bases to trimming and J lost 7 bases, with 4 bases between them. The V gene's germline CDR1 is WNHNN and CDR2 SYGVQD (reference sequence). The CDR3 consists of 11 residues. The DNA for the CDR3 is TGCGCCAGCAGTGGACACGGGGAGCTGTTTTTT. It is translated as CASSGHGELFF.

This clonotype has a handful of counts. The rearrangement joins TRBV20-1 to TRBJ2-1; D is perhaps TRBD1 (6 bases). The germline CDR1 and CDR2 sequences are DFQATT and SNEGSKA (reference sequence). Between the trimmed V and J ends, which lost 6 bases and 10 bases, there was a span of 19 bases. The CDR3 spans 13 residues. The CDR3 region has the DNA TGCAGTGCCATAAAGCCGGGACATTTCGAGCAGTTCTTC. Protein sequence: CSAIKPGHFEQFF.